Given below is one TCR beta chain in context. Its antigen remains unidentified. The record originates from a study of T cells in Graves' hyperthyroidism and ophthalmopathy. The study's findings and limits: Median prediction lead before ophthalmopathy onset was 6 to 8 months with the model.

Researchers amplified the TCR beta CDR3 regions from RNA transcripts. With the HTBI primer set, the TCR CDR3 went through a first round of RT-PCR. TCRdb re-called the multiplex PCR reads with MiXCR, one entry per CDR3 protein. The sample lists hundreds of thousands of distinct CDR3 sequences, about a sixth seen once, with roughly 3.3% in the top ten. From germline, CDR1 is SGHRS and CDR2 YFSETQ. The CDR3 extends over 17 amino acids. The junction had 7 bases not matched to a gene; V was cut back by 1 base and J by 4 bases. Sequencing was done on a sample of blood. This TCR derives from a woman between 35 and 50 years old with Graves' ophthalmopathy. The chain links TRBV5-1 to TRBJ2-3, with 12 bases that match TRBD2. The CDR3 coding sequence is TGCGCCAGCAGCTTGAGTTCTAGCGGGGGGGCCGCAGATACGCAGTATTTT. Its translation is CASSLSSSGGAADTQYF.